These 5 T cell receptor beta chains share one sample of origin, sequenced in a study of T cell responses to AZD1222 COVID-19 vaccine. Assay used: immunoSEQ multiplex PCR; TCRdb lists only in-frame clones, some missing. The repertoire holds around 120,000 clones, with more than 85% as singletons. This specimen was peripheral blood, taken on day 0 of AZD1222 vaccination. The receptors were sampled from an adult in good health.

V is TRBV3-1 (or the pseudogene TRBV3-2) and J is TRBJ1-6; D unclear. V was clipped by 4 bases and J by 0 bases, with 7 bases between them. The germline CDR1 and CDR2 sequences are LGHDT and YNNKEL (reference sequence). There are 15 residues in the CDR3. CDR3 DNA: TGTGCCAGCAGCCGCACGAGCTCCTATAATTCACCCCTCCACTTT. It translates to CASSRTSSYNSPLHF.

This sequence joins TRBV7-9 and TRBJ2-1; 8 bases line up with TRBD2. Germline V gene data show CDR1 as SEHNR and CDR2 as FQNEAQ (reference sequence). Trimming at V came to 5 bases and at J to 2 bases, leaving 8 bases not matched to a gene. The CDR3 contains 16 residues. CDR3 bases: TGTGCCAGCAGCCCACGGGGGGGAGTGCCCTACAATGAGCAGTTCTTC. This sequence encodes CASSPRGGVPYNEQFF. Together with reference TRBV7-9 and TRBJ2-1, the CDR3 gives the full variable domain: DTGVSQNPRHKITKRGQNVTFRCDPISEHNRLYWYRQTLGQGPEFLTYFQNEAQLEKSRLLSDRFSAERPKGSFSTLEIQRTEQGDSAMYLCASSPRGGVPYNEQFFGPGTRLTVL.

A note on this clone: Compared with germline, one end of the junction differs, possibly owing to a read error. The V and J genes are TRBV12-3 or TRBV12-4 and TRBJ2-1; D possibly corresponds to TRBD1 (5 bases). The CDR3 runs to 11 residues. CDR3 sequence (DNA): TGTGCCAGCAGTCTAGGACATGAGGATATCTTC. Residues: CASSLGHEDIF.

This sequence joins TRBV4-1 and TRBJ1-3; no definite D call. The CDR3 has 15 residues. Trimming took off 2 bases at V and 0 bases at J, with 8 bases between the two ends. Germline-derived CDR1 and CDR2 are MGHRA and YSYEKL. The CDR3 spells CASSQFLSSGNTIYF. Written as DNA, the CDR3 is TGCGCCAGCAGCCAATTTTTAAGCTCTGGAAACACCATATATTTT.

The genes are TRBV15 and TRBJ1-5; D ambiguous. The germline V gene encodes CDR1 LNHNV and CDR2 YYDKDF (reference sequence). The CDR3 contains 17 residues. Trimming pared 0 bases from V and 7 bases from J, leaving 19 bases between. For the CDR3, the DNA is TGTGCCACCAGCAGAGATGGTACGGCAGGTCCGAGGCAGCCCCAGCATTTT. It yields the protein CATSRDGTAGPRQPQHF. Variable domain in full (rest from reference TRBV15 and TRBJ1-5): DAMVIQNPRYQVTQFGKPVTLSCSQTLNHNVMYWYQQKSSQAPKLLFHYYDKDFNNEADTPDNFQSRRPNTSFCFLDIRSPGLGDTAMYLCATSRDGTAGPRQPQHFGDGTRLSIL.